These T cell receptor beta chains were read from a single sample in a study of blood T cells in healthy people across ages. In TCRdb, the 5' RACE reads were re-called with MiXCR into one record per CDR3 protein. The table has about 780,000 distinct CDR3 sequences, approximately 59% seen once. Specimen: blood. Receptors were obtained from a young man in good health. Both conserved end residues are part of each CDR3. The order of the fields is J gene, V gene, CDR3 protein.

TRBJ1-1	TRBV10-3	CATTGWVNTEAFF
NA	TRBV10-3	CATTDRRSYEQYF
TRBJ2-5	TRBV6-2/TRBV6-3	CASSRDSQTQYF
TRBJ2-1	TRBV4-2	CASSQREGTSRNEQFF
TRBJ2-6	TRBV7-9	CASSRLRVAGANVLTF
TRBJ2-1	TRBV10-3	CATFGTGHNEQFF
TRBJ2-1	TRBV20-1	CSARDSAGGGNEQFF
TRBJ1-1	TRBV12-3/TRBV12-4	CASSRRITGTGSESAFF
TRBJ1-5	TRBV6-2/TRBV6-3	CASGDRVNQPQHF
TRBJ2-5	TRBV3-1	CASSQDLRAGQETQYF
TRBJ1-1	TRBV9	CASSVDLMNTEAFF
TRBJ2-2	TRBV11-3	CASSESRTGNTGELFF
TRBJ1-1	TRBV20-1	CSGRYPLTEAFF
TRBJ1-1	TRBV6-5	CASQPRGTEAFF
TRBJ2-3	TRBV6-1	CASSESTYPDTQYF
TRBJ2-3	TRBV20-1	CSARWNLVSTDTQYF
TRBJ2-3	TRBV7-2	CASSLSYRGGAVEDTQYF
TRBJ2-1	TRBV6-2/TRBV6-3	CASRRGTVQFF
TRBJ1-2	TRBV7-2	CASSLSGVDGYTF
TRBJ2-4	TRBV28	CASSPGQGASKNIQYF